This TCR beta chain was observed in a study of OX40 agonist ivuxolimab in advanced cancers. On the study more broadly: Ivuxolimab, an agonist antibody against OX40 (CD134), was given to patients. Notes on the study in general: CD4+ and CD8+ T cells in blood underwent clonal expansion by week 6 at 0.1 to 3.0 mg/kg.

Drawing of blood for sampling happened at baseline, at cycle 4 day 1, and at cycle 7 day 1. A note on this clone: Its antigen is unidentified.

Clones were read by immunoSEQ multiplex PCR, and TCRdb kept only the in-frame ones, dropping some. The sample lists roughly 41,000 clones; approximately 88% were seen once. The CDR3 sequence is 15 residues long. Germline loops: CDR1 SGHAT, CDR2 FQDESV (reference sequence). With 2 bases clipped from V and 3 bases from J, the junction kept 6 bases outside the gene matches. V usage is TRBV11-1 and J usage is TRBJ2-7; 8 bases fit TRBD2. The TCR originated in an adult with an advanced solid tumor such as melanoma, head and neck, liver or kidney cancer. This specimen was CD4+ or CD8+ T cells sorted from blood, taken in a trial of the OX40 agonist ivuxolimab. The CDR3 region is CASSLLAGGLYEQYF. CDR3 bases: TGTGCCAGCAGCTTATTGGCGGGAGGACTCTACGAGCAGTACTTC.